Below are 31 T cell receptor beta chains sequenced from a single sample in a study of cytomegalovirus exposure and HLA in healthy donors. The PCR employed 60 Vbeta primers together with 13 Jbeta primers. Measured with immunoSEQ multiplex PCR; TCRdb has only the in-frame clones, and not every one. The sample records about 150,000 clones, over 60% being singletons. Specimen: PBMCs. These receptor sequences come from a woman in her 40s in good health and CMV-seronegative.

This clone was found a few times. CDR3 in amino acids: CASSLQGSEGYTF. The CDR3 DNA sequence: TGTGCCAGCAGCCTGCAGGGGTCGGAAGGCTACACCTTC. V and J are TRBV7-9 and TRBJ1-2; a possible D gene is TRBD1 (6 bases). V gave up 5 bases and J gave up 8 bases, with 15 bases separating them. The CDR3 is 13 residues long. Germline loops: CDR1 SEHNR, CDR2 FQNEAQ (reference sequence).

The rearrangement uses TRBV28 and TRBJ1-1, with TRBD1 identical over 9 bases. Germline CDR1 is MDHEN and CDR2 is SYDVKM. This CDR3 is 10 amino acids long. Trimming at V came to 8 bases and at J to 9 bases, leaving 1 base not matched to a gene. In nucleotides, the CDR3 is TGTGCCAGCGGGACAGGGCAAGCTTTCTTT. Encoded protein: CASGTGQAFF. The whole variable domain, filled in from reference TRBV28 and TRBJ1-1, reads DVKVTQSSRYLVKRTGEKVFLECVQDMDHENMFWYRQDPGLGLRLIYFSYDVKMKEKGDIPEGYSVSREKKERFSLILESASTNQTSMYLCASGTGQAFFGQGTRLTVV.

The chain has TRBV7-9 and TRBJ2-3, with D possibly being TRBD2 (7 bases). The germline V gene has CDR1 SEHNR and CDR2 FQNEAQ (reference sequence). Between the trimmed V and J ends, which lost 4 bases and 4 bases, there was a span of 15 bases. The CDR3 extends over 15 amino acids. CDR3 amino acids: CASSSTRGAADTQYF. The CDR3 DNA reads TGTGCCAGCAGCTCCACCCGGGGGGCGGCAGATACGCAGTATTTT.

The chain carries TRBV4-1 and TRBJ1-1; D gene unclear. The CDR3 extends over 14 amino acids. Between the trimmed V and J ends, which lost 4 bases and 3 bases, there was a span of 12 bases. Looked up from germline, CDR1 is MGHRA and CDR2 is YSYEKL. The CDR3 DNA sequence: TGCGCCAGCAGCCCCGAGGGAGTACACACTGAAGCTTTCTTT. It codes for CASSPEGVHTEAFF.

The J gene is TRBJ1-1, the V gene TRBV19, with a weak D call TRBD1 (5 bases). Germline assignment: CDR1 LNHDA and CDR2 SQIVND (reference sequence). The V end was cut by 6 bases, the J end by 7 bases, with 15 bases between. CDR3 length equals 13 residues. The CDR3 spells CASSATPGLEAFF. The CDR3 nucleotides are TGTGCCAGTAGCGCGACCCCGGGACTTGAAGCTTTCTTT.

The chain has TRBV4-1 and TRBJ2-3; D gene uncertain. V lost 0 bases, J lost 4 bases, and 11 bases lay in between. The CDR3 runs 15 residues. Germline V CDR1 and CDR2: MGHRA, YSYEKL. Written as DNA, the CDR3 is TGCGCCAGCAGCCAAGAGAATCTGGCGGCAGATACGCAGTATTTT. It encodes CASSQENLAADTQYF.

J is TRBJ2-3 and V is TRBV10-3; 10 bases map to TRBD1. Trimming at V came to 8 bases and at J to 0 bases, leaving 11 bases not matched to a gene. CDR1 ENHRY and CDR2 SYGVKD come from the germline V gene. The CDR3 length is 17 residues. Written as DNA, the CDR3 is TGTGCCATCGCGGACAGGGGGACGTCTACTAGCACAGATACGCAGTATTTT. Translating it yields CAIADRGTSTSTDTQYF.

This sequence joins TRBV7-9 and TRBJ1-1, with D tentatively TRBD1 (6 bases). Trimming pared 1 base from V and 1 base from J, leaving 16 bases between. The CDR3 consists of 17 residues. From germline, CDR1 is SEHNR and CDR2 FQNEAQ (reference sequence). The CDR3 is CASSLDPPGQTNTEAFF. In DNA, the CDR3 is TGTGCCAGCAGCTTAGACCCACCGGGACAAACGAACACTGAAGCTTTCTTT.

This chain connects TRBV30 to TRBJ1-3; the D gene is possibly TRBD1 (6 bases). Between the trimmed V and J ends, which lost 3 bases and 0 bases, there was a span of 6 bases. Germline lookup yields CDR1 GTSNPN and CDR2 SVGIG (reference sequence). This CDR3 has 13 residues. CDR3 sequence reads: CAWSRGSGNTIYF. In DNA form, the CDR3 reads TGTGCCTGGAGCAGGGGCTCTGGAAACACCATATATTTT.

V gene TRBV2 combines with J gene TRBJ2-2, with 9 bases aligning to TRBD1. The CDR3 contains 16 residues. V was pared by 5 bases and J by 10 bases, with 14 bases of the junction left unmatched. Germline V CDR1 and CDR2: SNHLY, FYNNEI. CDR3 DNA: TGTGCCAGCAGTTTACAGGGGGCGCATCCCGGTGTGGAGCTGTTTTTT. Translated, it gives CASSLQGAHPGVELFF.

This rearrangement joins TRBV27 to TRBJ2-3, with D maybe TRBD2 (5 bases). CDR1 and CDR2 (germline): MNHEY, SMNVEV (reference sequence). The CDR3 loop spans 16 amino acids. Trimming removed 2 bases from V and 0 bases from J, with 12 bases in between. DNA of the CDR3: TGTGCCAGCAGTTTAAATGGCGGGCCTAGCACAGATACGCAGTATTTT. This encodes CASSLNGGPSTDTQYF.

The chain links TRBV6-1 to TRBJ2-5; 12 nucleotides line up with TRBD1. After removal of 11 bases from V and 5 bases from J, the junction contained 9 bases not matched to a gene. Germline values: CDR1 MNHNS, CDR2 SASEGT. The CDR3 has 14 amino acids. CDR3 sequence reads: CACDSGTGGETQYF. The CDR3 DNA reads as TGTGCCTGCGACTCGGGGACAGGGGGCGAGACCCAGTACTTC.

This rearrangement joins TRBV28 to TRBJ2-3, with 9 bases that match TRBD1. V lost 4 bases to trimming and J lost 6 bases; unmatched junction nucleotides: 11. The CDR3 is made up of 16 amino acids. Germline CDR1 reads MDHEN; CDR2 reads SYDVKM. The CDR3 DNA reads TGTGCCAGCAGTTCCACCGGGACAGGGTCAGGGGATACGCAGTATTTT. As protein: CASSSTGTGSGDTQYF.

Here the CDR3 DNA reads TGTGCCAGCAGACATGACAGGGGGGGCACAGATACGCAGTATTTT. Its protein is CASRHDRGGTDTQYF. This chain joins TRBV5-5 and TRBJ2-3, with 9 bases identical to TRBD1. The CDR3 totals 15 residues. V lost 5 bases to trimming and J lost 1 base; unmatched junction nucleotides: 5. In germline, CDR1 is SGHKS, CDR2 YYEKEE (reference sequence).

This chain links TRBV7-9 with TRBJ1-2; 8 bases are shared with TRBD1. From germline, CDR1 is SEHNR and CDR2 FQNEAQ (reference sequence). The CDR3 is made up of 15 amino acids. With 5 bases clipped from V and 4 bases from J, the junction kept 9 bases outside the gene matches. CDR3 DNA: TGTGCCAGCAGCGACATCCGGGACAGGTTCTATGGCTACACCTTC. This codes for CASSDIRDRFYGYTF.

V and J are TRBV9 and TRBJ1-5; D is unclear. The germline gives CDR1 SGDLS, CDR2 YYNGEE. The CDR3 consists of 15 residues. The V end was cut by 0 bases, the J end by 3 bases, with 10 bases between. This chain's CDR3 is CASSVGGGLNQPQHF. The CDR3 coding sequence is TGTGCCAGCAGCGTAGGGGGAGGCCTCAATCAGCCCCAGCATTTT. The full variable domain, its missing parts supplied by reference TRBV9 and TRBJ1-5, is DSGVTQTPKHLITATGQRVTLRCSPRSGDLSVYWYQQSLDQGLQFLIQYYNGEERAKGNILERFSAQQFPDLHSELNLSSLELGDSALYFCASSVGGGLNQPQHFGDGTRLSIL.

About this clone: The sample carries other DNA sequences with the same CDR3. V gene TRBV30 combines with J gene TRBJ1-1; 10 nucleotides line up with TRBD1. Germline loops: CDR1 GTSNPN, CDR2 SVGIG (reference sequence). Trimming removed 2 bases from V and 11 bases from J; junction bases left unmatched: 8. CDR3 length equals 13 residues. The CDR3 here is CAWSQGQGGKAFF. The CDR3, as DNA: TGTGCCTGGAGTCAAGGACAGGGGGGTAAGGCTTTCTTT.

V and J are TRBV7-8 and TRBJ2-7, with D unresolved. Trimming took 5 bases from V and 4 from J, leaving 15 bases between them. CDR1 is SGHVS and CDR2 is FQNEAQ in the germline V gene. CDR3 length: 14 amino acids. The CDR3 sequence: CASSTRLKLYEQYF. The DNA of the CDR3 is TGTGCCAGCAGCACCCGACTGAAGCTATACGAGCAGTACTTC.

V is TRBV7-9 and J is TRBJ1-4; D is unresolved. Germline V gene data show CDR1 as SEHNR and CDR2 as FQNEAQ (reference sequence). Deletions cut 0 bases from V and 6 bases from J, with 8 bases between. This CDR3 has 14 amino acids. The CDR3 nucleotides are TGTGCCAGCAGCTTAGCCCTCGAGGATGAAAAACTGTTTTTT. This encodes CASSLALEDEKLFF.

This chain uses TRBV5-1 with TRBJ2-1, with 7 bases aligning to TRBD2. Germline V gene lookup returns CDR1 SGHRS and CDR2 YFSETQ. V shed 3 bases and J 0 bases; nucleotides not matched to a gene: 9. CDR3 length: 17 residues. In DNA, the CDR3 is TGCGCCAGCAGCTCCGGGGTCGGCGGGAGCTCCTACAATGAGCAGTTCTTC. Translated: CASSSGVGGSSYNEQFF.

This clone has just a few counts. V is TRBV28 and J is TRBJ1-2; 7 nucleotides line up with TRBD1. There are 12 residues in the CDR3. Looked up from germline, CDR1 is MDHEN and CDR2 is SYDVKM. Trimming cost V 7 bases and J 8 bases; bases outside gene matches: 7. The CDR3 loop is CASKTGYEGYTF. The CDR3 bases are TGTGCCAGCAAGACAGGGTACGAAGGCTACACCTTC.

This chain connects TRBV5-1 to TRBJ1-3, with 7 bases matching TRBD2. The J call may be incorrect, as the DNA end agrees better with TRBJ2-2. Germline values: CDR1 SGHRS, CDR2 YFSETQ. There are 14 residues in the CDR3. CDR3 nucleotides: TGCGCCAGCAGTGGGGGGGCGAACACCGGGGAGCTGTTTTTT. Residues: CASSGGANTGELFF.

The chain combines TRBV7-8 with TRBJ2-7, with 13 bases matching TRBD2. V was clipped by 5 bases and J by 6 bases; unmatched bases: 10. Per the germline V gene, CDR1 is SGHVS and CDR2 is FQNEAQ. The CDR3 is 16 amino acids. The CDR3 DNA reads as TGTGCCAGCAGCACTACAACGGGACTAGCGGGGATCGAGCAGTACTTC. Amino acids: CASSTTTGLAGIEQYF. Together with reference TRBV7-8 and TRBJ2-7, the CDR3 gives the full variable domain: GAGVSQSPRYKVAKRGQDVALRCDPISGHVSLFWYQQALGQGPEFLTYFQNEAQLDKSGLPSDRFFAERPEGSVSTLKIQRTQQEDSAVYLCASSTTTGLAGIEQYFGPGTRLTVT.

This clone has only a few counts. V is TRBV5-4 and J is TRBJ2-2; 8 bases map to TRBD1. J was trimmed by 7 bases and V by 0 bases; bases with no gene match: 11. Germline V gene sequence: CDR1 SGHNT, CDR2 YYREEE (reference sequence). This CDR3 has 17 residues. The CDR3 sequence is CASSLANAGGAIGELFF. As DNA, the CDR3 is TGTGCCAGCAGCTTGGCCAATGCAGGGGGCGCGATCGGGGAGCTGTTTTTT.

The genes are TRBV2 and TRBJ1-2; D gene uncertain. CDR1 and CDR2 from the germline V gene are SNHLY and FYNNEI. V gave up 8 bases and J gave up 1 base, with 8 bases separating them. CDR3 length: 12 residues. CDR3: CASCTVNYGYTF. The CDR3, as DNA: TGTGCCAGCTGCACGGTTAACTATGGCTACACCTTC.

V is TRBV10-2 and J is TRBJ2-5, with 9 bases matching TRBD2. CDR3 size: 16 residues. CDR1 and CDR2 from the germline V gene are WSHSY and SAAADI. V lost 7 bases, J lost 2 bases, and 11 bases stayed unmatched. The CDR3 reads CASTTRTSALQETQYF. The CDR3 coding sequence is TGCGCCAGCACGACCCGGACTAGCGCATTACAAGAGACCCAGTACTTC.

The rearrangement links TRBV6-6 to TRBJ2-1, with 10 positions matching TRBD2. This CDR3 is built from 16 residues. V was clipped by 5 bases and J by 3 bases; unmatched bases: 7. Germline V gene lookup returns CDR1 MNHNY and CDR2 SVGAGI (reference sequence). DNA of the CDR3: TGTGCCAGCAGTAGACCCGGGACTAGCGACTACAATGAGCAGTTCTTC. It codes for CASSRPGTSDYNEQFF.

The gene calls are TRBV19 and TRBJ1-4, with 9 bases lining up with TRBD1. The germline V gene has CDR1 LNHDA and CDR2 SQIVND (reference sequence). The CDR3 loop spans 16 amino acids. V lost 4 bases to trimming and J lost 7 bases; unmatched junction nucleotides: 10. For the CDR3, the DNA is TGTGCCAGTAGTAAACTCACAGGGGGCGCGGTTGAAAAACTGTTTTTT. Its protein is CASSKLTGGAVEKLFF. Full variable domain (outside the CDR3, taken from reference TRBV19 and TRBJ1-4): DGGITQSPKYLFRKEGQNVTLSCEQNLNHDAMYWYRQDPGQGLRLIYYSQIVNDFQKGDIAEGYSVSREKKESFPLTVTSAQKNPTAFYLCASSKLTGGAVEKLFFGSGTQLSVL.

The chain links TRBV10-1 to TRBJ1-4; D may be TRBD1 (5 bases). The germline V gene encodes CDR1 WNHNN and CDR2 SYGVQD (reference sequence). With 8 bases removed from V and 7 bases from J, the gap between germline ends came to 14 bases. The CDR3 totals 13 residues. The CDR3 is CASGPGFGEKLFF. The CDR3 coding sequence is TGCGCCAGCGGACCAGGGTTCGGTGAAAAACTGTTTTTT.

The chain recombines TRBV5-1 with TRBJ2-5; no firm D call. Trimming removed 1 base from V and 2 bases from J, with 9 bases in between. Germline values: CDR1 SGHRS, CDR2 YFSETQ. The CDR3 length is 14 residues. CDR3: CASSLMSDQETQYF. The CDR3 DNA sequence: TGCGCCAGCAGCTTGATGTCAGATCAAGAGACCCAGTACTTC.

The table lists this clone with a few counts. The chain is built from TRBV28 and TRBJ1-4; D gene unclear. The V end was cut by 6 bases, the J end by 4 bases, with 15 bases between. CDR1 is MDHEN and CDR2 is SYDVKM in the germline V gene. The CDR3 sequence is 15 residues long. The CDR3 spells CASRVADQRNEKLFF. The CDR3 DNA sequence: TGTGCCAGCAGAGTGGCGGATCAACGTAATGAAAAACTGTTTTTT.